The next 32 T cell receptor beta chains were all read from a single sample in a study of human T cells and chemical hapten exposure. The sample's time point: patch test 2, 6 weeks after DPC sensitization. Noted treatment: therapeutic diphenylcyclopropenone sensitization with weekly scalp DPC. TCRdb fed the RACE reads into MiXCR, producing one record per CDR3 protein. Of approximately 97,000 distinct CDR3 sequences in the sample, over 10% were seen once. The starting material was whole blood, obtained in connection with sensitization to the hapten diphenylcyclopropenone (DPC). These TCRs come from a woman in her thirties or forties with alopecia areata. Some clones in this sample may be carry-over from other donors' samples.

This clonotype was found many times. The genes are TRBV9 and TRBJ2-7; possible D gene TRBD2, 6 bases. The CDR3 is 15 residues long. V lost 0 bases, J lost 3 bases, and 13 bases lay in between. The germline CDR1 and CDR2 sequences are SGDLS and YYNGEE. CDR3 bases: TGTGCCAGCAGCGTAGCATTTTCGGGGGACTACGAGCAGTACTTC. Its protein product is CASSVAFSGDYEQYF.

This clonotype was observed at least ten times. J is TRBJ2-1 and V is TRBV29-1; 9 bases match TRBD2. With V trimmed by 6 bases and J by 2 bases, 5 bases remained unmatched. The CDR3 has 14 amino acids. Germline-derived CDR1 and CDR2 are SQVTM and ANQGSEA. The CDR3 protein is CSVPTSGTYNEQFF. CDR3 coding DNA: TGCAGCGTCCCGACTAGCGGAACCTACAATGAGCAGTTCTTC.

This clonotype was seen many times. This chain links TRBV13 with TRBJ2-5; TRBD2 matches at 9 bases. After removal of 0 bases from V and 3 bases from J, the junction contained 8 bases not matched to a gene. The CDR3 runs to 17 residues. Germline V gene sequence: CDR1 PRHDT, CDR2 FYEKMQ (reference sequence). This CDR3 is CASSLGLPASGEETQYF. The CDR3 DNA reads TGTGCCAGCAGCTTAGGCCTACCGGCTAGCGGGGAAGAGACCCAGTACTTC.

This clonotype was seen a handful of times. The rearrangement uses TRBV18 and TRBJ2-7; 12 nucleotides match TRBD1. CDR1 and CDR2 from the germline V gene are KGHSH and LQKENI. This CDR3 is built from 17 residues. The junction had 10 bases not matched to a gene; V was cut back by 1 base and J by 6 bases. The CDR3 region is CASSPQPSGQGAAEQYF. The DNA for the CDR3 is TGTGCCAGCTCACCACAGCCGTCGGGACAGGGGGCGGCCGAGCAGTACTTC.

This clonotype was counted many times. The rearrangement links TRBV20-1 to TRBJ2-3, with 16 bases aligning to TRBD2. The V and J ends lost 4 bases and 2 bases, in that order; junction bases with no gene match: 9. This CDR3 contains 18 residues. Looked up from germline, CDR1 is DFQATT and CDR2 is SNEGSKA (reference sequence). The CDR3 protein is CSAKGTSGGAGITDTQYF. Written as DNA, the CDR3 is TGCAGTGCTAAAGGGACTAGCGGGGGGGCCGGAATCACAGATACGCAGTATTTT.

This clonotype was observed many times. The V gene is TRBV7-2, the J gene TRBJ1-1; 7 bases are a match to TRBD1. V dropped 3 bases and J dropped 0; count of bases not matched to a gene: 4. The V gene's germline CDR1 is SGHTA and CDR2 FQGNSA. The CDR3 loop spans 15 amino acids. The CDR3 coding sequence is TGTGCCAGCAGCTTCGGACAGGTTATGAACACTGAAGCTTTCTTT. It yields the protein CASSFGQVMNTEAFF.

This clonotype was counted many times. CDR3 sequence reads: CSAAPGLAGGQETQYF. CDR3 DNA: TGCAGTGCTGCCCCGGGACTAGCGGGAGGGCAAGAGACCCAGTACTTC. The rearrangement uses TRBV20-1 and TRBJ2-5, with TRBD2 matching over 16 bases. The germline V gene encodes CDR1 DFQATT and CDR2 SNEGSKA (reference sequence). The J segment lost 2 bases and the V segment lost 5 bases, leaving 5 bases of the junction unmatched. This CDR3 has 16 residues.

This clonotype was detected only a few times. The chain is built from TRBV6-4 and TRBJ2-5; 7 bases are shared with TRBD2. The ends lost 5 bases at V and 5 bases at J; junction bases unmatched: 8. The CDR3 is made up of 14 amino acids. Germline lookup yields CDR1 MRHNA and CDR2 SNTAGT. This CDR3 reads CASSPSAGVETQYF. The CDR3 nucleotides are TGTGCCAGCAGTCCCTCGGCGGGAGTGGAGACCCAGTACTTC.

Many counts were recorded for this clonotype. This sequence joins TRBV7-3 and TRBJ1-1; 11 positions match TRBD1. The CDR3 is 14 amino acids. The ends lost 5 bases at V and 3 bases at J; junction bases unmatched: 2. Looked up from germline, CDR1 is SGHTA and CDR2 is FQGTGA. CDR3 DNA: TGTGCCAGCAGCAGGGACAGGGGGGACACTGAAGCTTTCTTT. Protein sequence: CASSRDRGDTEAFF. Full variable domain (rest looked up from reference TRBV7-3 and TRBJ1-1): GAGVSQTPSNKVTEKGKYVELRCDPISGHTALYWYRQSLGQGPEFLIYFQGTGAADDSGLPNDRFFAVRPEGSVSTLKIQRTERGDSAVYLCASSRDRGDTEAFFGQGTRLTVV.

The chain recombines TRBV19 with TRBJ2-5; TRBD1 matches at 9 bases. The CDR3 covers 14 residues. The J segment lost 4 bases and the V segment lost 8 bases, leaving 8 bases of the junction unmatched. CDR1 and CDR2 from the germline V gene are LNHDA and SQIVND (reference sequence). The CDR3 sequence is CASSTGTGRETQYF. Here the CDR3 DNA reads TGTGCCAGTTCAACCGGGACAGGGAGAGAGACCCAGTACTTC.

This clonotype occurred many times. The chain uses TRBV11-2 and TRBJ2-6; maybe TRBD2 (5 bases). CDR3 length equals 16 residues. Germline V gene lookup returns CDR1 SGHAT and CDR2 FQNNGV. Trimming shortened V by 2 bases and J by 2 bases, and 10 bases separated the two germline ends. The CDR3 loop reads CASSLIETTGANVLTF. Here the CDR3 DNA reads TGTGCCAGCAGCTTAATCGAGACTACTGGGGCCAACGTCCTGACTTTC.

The rearrangement uses TRBV3-1 and TRBJ2-5; 13 nucleotides agree with TRBD2. The J segment lost 1 base and the V segment lost 0 bases, leaving 5 bases of the junction unmatched. Germline V lookup: CDR1 LGHDT, CDR2 YNNKEL (reference sequence). The CDR3 is made up of 18 amino acids. As DNA, the CDR3 is TGTGCCAGCAGCCAAGATAGACTAGCGGGGGGCCTCCAAGAGACCCAGTACTTC. It codes for CASSQDRLAGGLQETQYF.

This clonotype has at least ten counts. The V gene is TRBV7-2, the J gene TRBJ2-1, with D possibly matching TRBD2 (6 bases). CDR3 length equals 15 residues. Germline CDR1 reads SGHTA; CDR2 reads FQGNSA. Deletions cut 4 bases from V and 2 bases from J, with 12 bases between. The CDR3 is CASSSGGGTYNEQFF. The CDR3 bases are TGTGCCAGCAGCTCTGGCGGCGGGACCTACAATGAGCAGTTCTTC.

This clonotype was detected many times. The chain links TRBV4-3 to TRBJ2-7; D uncertain. The CDR3 spans 13 residues. Trimming removed 1 base from V and 4 bases from J, with 8 bases in between. Germline-derived CDR1 and CDR2 are LGHNA and YSLEER. CDR3 protein: CASSQGPLYEQYF. CDR3 DNA: TGCGCCAGCAGCCAAGGACCCCTTTACGAGCAGTACTTC.

With respect to this clonotype: This may stem from a read error, because a much larger clone lies one nucleotide away. The gene calls are TRBV13 and TRBJ1-6; 7 positions agree with TRBD1. This CDR3 contains 14 residues. Germline V gene data show CDR1 as PRHDT and CDR2 as FYEKMQ (reference sequence). J was trimmed by 6 bases and V by 3 bases; bases with no gene match: 2. CDR3 residues: CASSLDRINSPLHF. The DNA for the CDR3 is TGTGCCAGCAGCTTGGACAGGATTAATTCACCCCTCCACTTT.

This clonotype was counted only a few times. The rearrangement joins TRBV2 to TRBJ2-2; 9 bases align to TRBD2. This CDR3 region has 15 residues. The V gene end was trimmed by 6 bases and the J gene end by 5 bases; junction bases not matched to a gene: 7. Germline V gene data show CDR1 as SNHLY and CDR2 as FYNNEI. CDR3 sequence: CASREPGLATGELFF. CDR3 DNA: TGTGCCAGCAGAGAACCGGGACTAGCAACCGGGGAGCTGTTTTTT. The variable domain in full, with the rest retrieved from reference TRBV2 and TRBJ2-2, is EPEVTQTPSHQVTQMGQEVILRCVPISNHLYFYWYRQILGQKVEFLVSFYNNEISEKSEIFDDQFSVERPDGSNFTLKIRSTKLEDSAMYFCASREPGLATGELFFGEGSRLTVL.

This clonotype was seen at least ten times. V is TRBV7-9 and J is TRBJ2-1; TRBD2 matches 9 bases. The CDR3 is 16 residues long. Unmatched junction bases numbered 5, after V lost 5 bases and J lost 0 bases. In germline, CDR1 is SEHNR, CDR2 FQNEAQ (reference sequence). CDR3 sequence (DNA): TGTGCCAGCAGCCCAACTAGCGGGTACTCCTACAATGAGCAGTTCTTC. Translating it yields CASSPTSGYSYNEQFF.

In its sample, this clonotype was seen many times. The chain carries TRBV24-1 and TRBJ2-3, with 10 bases fitting TRBD1. The CDR3 totals 14 residues. From germline, CDR1 is KGHDR and CDR2 SFDVKD. V was pared by 7 bases and J by 4 bases, with 4 bases of the junction left unmatched. CDR3 region: CATSVGQGADTQYF. CDR3 bases: TGTGCCACCAGCGTCGGACAGGGGGCAGATACGCAGTATTTT.

About this clonotype itself: An end of the junction differs from the germline gene, which may be a read error. V is TRBV7-9 and J is TRBJ1-4, with a tentative D call TRBD1 (5 bases). Germline lookup yields CDR1 SEHNR and CDR2 FQNEAQ (reference sequence). There are 14 residues in the CDR3. The CDR3 DNA sequence: TGTACCAGCAGCTTAACGGAATCAGGGGAAAAACTGTTTTTT. Encoded protein: CTSSLTESGEKLFF.

In this sample, this clonotype turned up a few times. This chain joins TRBV20-1 and TRBJ2-1, with D perhaps being TRBD1 or TRBD2 (5 bases each). The CDR3 extends over 14 amino acids. The germline V gene has CDR1 DFQATT and CDR2 SNEGSKA (reference sequence). In DNA form, the CDR3 reads TGCAGAGCCACCGGGGCTAGCCGAACGGATGAGCAGTTCTTC. This sequence encodes CRATGASRTDEQFF.

In the case of this clonotype: Germline is not matched at one junction end, which may reflect a read error. The rearrangement uses TRBV20-1 and TRBJ1-5, with D unclear. The CDR3 contains 13 residues. Germline CDR1 and CDR2: DFQATT and SNEGSKA (reference sequence). Here the CDR3 reads CSATDQSNRPQHF. The CDR3 nucleotides are TGCAGTGCTACTGACCAAAGCAATCGGCCCCAGCATTTT.

This clonotype has at least ten counts. V and J are TRBV6-5 and TRBJ1-6, with D unclear. The CDR3 totals 14 residues. Trimming took 6 bases from V and 5 from J, leaving 11 bases between them. Germline V gene lookup returns CDR1 MNHEY and CDR2 SVGAGI. CDR3 DNA sequence: TGTGCCAGCAGGGAAGGAGGCAATAATTCACCCCTCCACTTT. Its translation: CASREGGNNSPLHF.

V gene TRBV5-1 combines with J gene TRBJ2-5; D possibly corresponds to TRBD1 (5 bases). The germline V gene encodes CDR1 SGHRS and CDR2 YFSETQ. V was cut by 6 bases and J by 4 bases, with 13 bases left in between. This CDR3 has 13 amino acids. The DNA for the CDR3 is TGCGCCAGCATAGGGGATGGGCGAGAGACCCAGTACTTC. It is translated as CASIGDGRETQYF. Looking up the rest from reference TRBV5-1 and TRBJ2-5 gives the full variable domain: KAGVTQTPRYLIKTRGQQVTLSCSPISGHRSVSWYQQTPGQGLQFLFEYFSETQRNKGNFPGRFSGRQFSNSRSEMNVSTLELGDSALYLCASIGDGRETQYFGPGTRLLVL.

The chain employs TRBV19 and TRBJ2-7; D is perhaps TRBD2 (5 bases). This CDR3 is 14 amino acids long. The germline V gene encodes CDR1 LNHDA and CDR2 SQIVND (reference sequence). The germline V and J ends were trimmed by 4 bases and 4 bases, with 14 bases remaining between them. CDR3 DNA: TGTGCCAGTAGTACCCGACTAACCCTTTACGAGCAGTACTTC. Translating gives CASSTRLTLYEQYF.

The table lists this clonotype with many counts. J is TRBJ1-2 and V is TRBV6-6; possibly TRBD1 for D (5 bases). Deletions cut 6 bases from V and 4 bases from J, with 21 bases between. Germline V gene lookup returns CDR1 MNHNY and CDR2 SVGAGI (reference sequence). CDR3 length: 16 residues. This chain's CDR3 is CASSPFEAGMGYGYTF. CDR3 nucleotide sequence: TGTGCCAGCAGCCCGTTCGAGGCAGGGATGGGCTATGGCTACACCTTC.

The table lists this clonotype with a few counts. The rearrangement joins TRBV28 to TRBJ2-5; D unclear. Deletions cut 2 bases from V and 0 bases from J, with 10 bases between. The CDR3 has 15 amino acids. Germline V gene lookup returns CDR1 MDHEN and CDR2 SYDVKM. As DNA, the CDR3 is TGTGCCAGCAGTTTAAGCCAAACGTACCAAGAGACCCAGTACTTC. Amino acids: CASSLSQTYQETQYF.

The rearrangement links TRBV9 to TRBJ1-5; TRBD1 is a possible D gene (5 bases). This CDR3 is 13 amino acids long. Trimming stripped 1 base from V and 7 bases from J, with 9 bases between. Per the germline V gene, CDR1 is SGDLS and CDR2 is YYNGEE. The DNA for the CDR3 is TGTGCCAGCAGCGTATCCGGGGACCAGCCCCAGCATTTT. Protein sequence: CASSVSGDQPQHF.

This clonotype has just a few counts. The V call is TRBV5-1, the J call TRBJ2-3; D is perhaps TRBD2 (6 bases). The CDR3 has 15 amino acids. Between the trimmed V and J ends, which lost 3 bases and 1 base, there was a span of 12 bases. Germline V lookup: CDR1 SGHRS, CDR2 YFSETQ. In nucleotides, the CDR3 is TGCGCCAGCAGCTGGGCGGGACCCCGCACAGATACGCAGTATTTT. This codes for CASSWAGPRTDTQYF.

As regards this clonotype: One end of the junction does not line up with germline, which may come from a read error. This sequence joins TRBV29-1 and TRBJ2-7; a possible D gene is TRBD1 (5 bases). The germline CDR1 and CDR2 sequences are SQVTM and ANQGSEA. This CDR3 comprises 8 residues. CDR3 nucleotides: TGCAGCGTTGAGGATGGGGCGTTC. Translating gives CSVEDGAF.

This clonotype was detected only a few times. The V and J genes are TRBV29-1 and TRBJ2-7; maybe TRBD2 (6 bases). Germline values: CDR1 SQVTM, CDR2 ANQGSEA. The CDR3 spans 11 residues. V was pared by 8 bases and J by 6 bases, with 14 bases between. The CDR3 coding sequence is TGCAGCTGGGGCCGGGGGTCCGAGCAGTACTTC. It encodes CSWGRGSEQYF.

There are a few counts of this clonotype. The chain couples TRBV6-5 to TRBJ2-7, with TRBD1 matching over 7 bases. Germline CDR1 and CDR2: MNHEY and SVGAGI. The CDR3 runs 13 residues. V gave up 8 bases and J gave up 4 bases; unmatched junction bases: 8. Written as DNA, the CDR3 is TGTGCCAGCCGGCGGACAGGTATTTACGAGCAGTACTTC. It encodes CASRRTGIYEQYF.

For this clonotype: Since the CDR3 does not end with the conserved phenylalanine or tryptophan, this likely comes from a read error. The chain carries TRBV30 and TRBJ1-5, with D unclear. The CDR3 runs to 13 residues. Deletions cut 3 bases from V and 3 bases from J, with 9 bases between. The germline CDR1 and CDR2 sequences are GTSNPN and SVGIG (reference sequence). In nucleotides, the CDR3 is TGTGCCTGGAGCTGGGGATCCAATCAGCCCCAGCATTCT. Its translation is CAWSWGSNQPQHS.